The rows below give T cell receptor beta chains drawn from one sample of a study of sequential checkpoint blockade in melanoma. Libraries were prepared by immunoSEQ multiplex PCR; TCRdb keeps only in-frame clonotypes and omits some of them. Here the sample spans 13,000 to 15,000 clones, around 73% being singletons. Sequenced material: CD8+ T cells sorted from blood (inferred from file names), taken from a patient given nivolumab and ipilimumab in sequence. These receptor sequences come from a human donor with melanoma. Both conserved end residues are part of each CDR3. The order of the fields is V gene, clone size, J gene, CDR3 length, D gene, CDR3 DNA, CDR3 protein. The D gene is left open where the match is weak. Size is omitted from some rows. Given values are once, few, many or a class for expanded clones.

TRBV7-9	NA	TRBJ2-3	15	TRBD2	TGTGCCAGCAGCTATACGGGGGGGTACACAGATACGCAGTATTTT	CASSYTGGYTDTQYF
TRBV27	hyperexpanded	TRBJ2-1	12	NA	TGTGCCAGCAGTGGCAGCTACAATGAGCAGTTCTTC	CASSGSYNEQFF
TRBV5-5	few	TRBJ2-7	13	NA	TGTGCCAGCAGCTTGAACAGGGTATACGAGCAGTACTTC	CASSLNRVYEQYF
TRBV19	NA	TRBJ2-3	14	NA	TGTGCCAGTAGTATAGCTAGGCGGGCGGATACGCAGTATTTT	CASSIARRADTQYF
TRBV6-1	NA	TRBJ2-2	14	TRBD1	TGTGCCAGCAGGGAAAAACAGGGGGTCGGGGAGCTGTTTTTT	CASREKQGVGELFF
TRBV29-1	NA	TRBJ2-1	15	TRBD2	TGCAGCGTTGTGGCTAGCGGGGGATCCTACAATGAGCAGTTCTTC	CSVVASGGSYNEQFF
TRBV25-1	NA	TRBJ1-5	10	NA	TGTGCCGAGAGTGGTCAGCCCCAGCATTTT	CAESGQPQHF
TRBV19	few	TRBJ1-5	9	NA	TGTGCCAGTAGTCGGCCCCAGCATTTT	CASSRPQHF
TRBV7-9	NA	TRBJ2-3	14	NA	TGTGCCAGCAGCTCGCATAGCCGCCGGGATACGCAGTATTTT	CASSSHSRRDTQYF
TRBV7-9	NA	TRBJ2-4	16	NA	TGTGCCAGCAGCTTAAACGGGACACTAGCCAAAAACATTCAGTACTTC	CASSLNGTLAKNIQYF
TRBV7-3	NA	TRBJ2-3	16	NA	TGTGCCAGCAGCCTGGCGGGGCGGAGATACACAGATACGCAGTATTTT	CASSLAGRRYTDTQYF
TRBV5-1	NA	TRBJ1-2	15	TRBD1	TGCGCCAGCAGCGTCACAGGGGGTGGTAACTATGGCTACACCTTC	CASSVTGGGNYGYTF
TRBV11-3	few	TRBJ2-6	14	NA	TGTGCCAGCAGCATACTCTCTGGGGCCAACGTCCTGACTTTC	CASSILSGANVLTF
TRBV6-1	NA	TRBJ1-1	14	NA	TGTGCCAGCAGTGGACAGGTTGGGAACACTGAAGCTTTCTTT	CASSGQVGNTEAFF
TRBV9	few	TRBJ2-1	15	TRBD1	TGTGCCAGCAGCGACAGGGGTGGGTCCTACAATGAGCAGTTCTTC	CASSDRGGSYNEQFF
TRBV27	NA	TRBJ1-5	15	TRBD1	TGTGCCAGCAGTTTGGGACAGGGTGGTAATCAGCCCCAGCATTTT	CASSLGQGGNQPQHF
TRBV19	few	TRBJ1-5	16	NA	TGTGCCAGTAGTGAGACTCAGTCGGAGCTCAATCAGCCCCAGCATTTT	CASSETQSELNQPQHF
TRBV19	NA	TRBJ2-3	16	NA	TGTGCCAGTAGTATTATGGGGGGAGCTAGCACAGATACGCAGTATTTT	CASSIMGGASTDTQYF
TRBV6-1	NA	TRBJ1-1	15	TRBD1	TGTGCCAGCAGTGACCCTGGACAGGGGGACACTGAAGCTTTCTTT	CASSDPGQGDTEAFF
TRBV2	NA	TRBJ2-1	16	NA	TGTGCCAGCAGGTCTCAGGGGCGGGAGAAGGACAATGAGCAGTTCTTC	CASRSQGREKDNEQFF
TRBV7-9	NA	TRBJ2-3	16	NA	TGTGCCAGCCTAGGGAGACTACTACAGAGCACAGATACGCAGTATTTT	CASLGRLLQSTDTQYF
TRBV30	NA	TRBJ2-2	15	TRBD2	TGTGCCTATTCCTTCGGGGGGGTCGGCACCGGGGAGCTGTTTTTT	CAYSFGGVGTGELFF
TRBV7-8	NA	TRBJ2-7	12	NA	TGTGCCAGCAGCTTATCTCTCTACGAGCAGTACTTC	CASSLSLYEQYF
TRBV21-1	few	TRBJ1-5	21	NA	TGTGCCAGCAGCAAAAAGCCCTTGGAGAGAGATTTGCTTTTGAGCAATCAGCCCCAGCATTTT	CASSKKPLERDLLLSNQPQHF
TRBV7-6	NA	TRBJ1-1	15	NA	TGTGCCAGCAGCTTATTATTCACAGGGAACACTGAAGCTTTCTTT	CASSLLFTGNTEAFF
TRBV7-9	once	TRBJ2-2	16	NA	TGTGCCAGCAGCACCCCGGGGCGGGAGAACACCGGGGAGCTGTTTTTT	CASSTPGRENTGELFF
TRBV2	once	TRBJ2-7	13	TRBD1	TGTGCCATCCGGACAGGGGAGTCCTACGAGCAGTACTTC	CAIRTGESYEQYF
TRBV9	few	TRBJ2-7	16	NA	TGTGCCAGCAGCGTAGGGAGGGAGGCCCCCTACTGCGAGCAGTACTTC	CASSVGREAPYCEQYF
TRBV2	NA	TRBJ2-7	14	NA	TGTGCCAGCAGTGAAGTTGGGCTATTCCACGAGCAGTACTTC	CASSEVGLFHEQYF